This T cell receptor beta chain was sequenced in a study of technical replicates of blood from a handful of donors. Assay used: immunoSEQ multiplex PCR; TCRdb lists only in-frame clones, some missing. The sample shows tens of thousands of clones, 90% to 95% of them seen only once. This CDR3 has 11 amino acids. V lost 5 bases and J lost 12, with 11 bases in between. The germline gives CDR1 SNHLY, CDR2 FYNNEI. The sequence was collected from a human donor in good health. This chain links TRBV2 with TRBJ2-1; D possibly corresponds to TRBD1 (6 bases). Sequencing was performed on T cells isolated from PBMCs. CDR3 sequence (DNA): TGTGCCAGCAGTTCAGGGGTGAGGCAGTTCTTC. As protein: CASSSGVRQFF.